Listed here are 15 T cell receptor beta chains from one sample, sequenced in a study of T cell responses to AZD1222 COVID-19 vaccine. Generated by immunoSEQ multiplex PCR, the TCRdb table keeps only in-frame clones and is missing some. The sample records roughly 110,000 clones, approximately 90% being singletons. The sequenced sample was peripheral blood, obtained 28 days after the second AZD1222 dose. The receptors stem from an adult who received the AZD1222 COVID-19 vaccine.

The chain links TRBV27 to TRBJ2-1; 8 nucleotides match TRBD2. This CDR3 region has 15 residues. V lost 2 bases and J lost 7; bases outside the gene matches: 7. CDR1 MNHEY and CDR2 SMNVEV come from the germline V gene (reference sequence). The CDR3 coding sequence is TGTGCCAGCAGTTTACGGCGGGGGGCGGATAATGAGCAGTTCTTC. It codes for CASSLRRGADNEQFF.

J is TRBJ1-1 and V is TRBV5-1; D gene ambiguous. Between the trimmed V and J ends, which lost 2 bases and 4 bases, there was a span of 12 bases. CDR3 size: 14 residues. Germline loops: CDR1 SGHRS, CDR2 YFSETQ. CDR3 in amino acids: CASSFLGEATEAFF. The CDR3 region has the DNA TGCGCCAGCAGCTTTCTCGGGGAGGCCACTGAAGCTTTCTTT.

This chain joins TRBV6-2 or TRBV6-3 and TRBJ1-4, with D maybe TRBD1 (5 bases). V gave up 2 bases and J gave up 8 bases, with 15 bases separating them. This CDR3 is built from 15 residues. Germline CDR1 MNHEY, CDR2 SVGEGT. This chain's CDR3 is CASSYVQGFGEKLFF. CDR3 bases: TGTGCCAGCAGTTACGTGCAGGGCTTTGGAGAAAAACTGTTTTTT.

V is TRBV6-6 and J is TRBJ2-7; perhaps D is TRBD1 or TRBD2 (6 bases each). V was clipped by 7 bases and J by 6 bases, with 22 bases between them. Germline values: CDR1 MNHNY, CDR2 SVGAGI (reference sequence). The CDR3 runs 15 residues. The CDR3 is CASTRGGPTGAEQYF. The CDR3 nucleotides read TGTGCCAGCACCAGAGGTGGACCCACGGGGGCCGAGCAGTACTTC.

The V and J genes are TRBV6-5 and TRBJ1-4, with D perhaps matching TRBD1 (6 bases). Between the trimmed V and J ends, which lost 7 bases and 10 bases, there was a span of 10 bases. The V gene's germline CDR1 is MNHEY and CDR2 SVGAGI. The CDR3 runs 11 residues. In DNA, the CDR3 is TGTGCCAGCACCTTAGGGGGAAAACTGTTTTTT. Residues: CASTLGGKLFF.

In its sample, this clone was seen a few times. V gene TRBV7-3 combines with J gene TRBJ2-3; D may match TRBD1 or TRBD2 (6 bases each). The CDR3 consists of 15 residues. CDR1 is SGHTA and CDR2 is FQGTGA in the germline V gene. Trimming removed 0 bases from V and 2 bases from J, with 9 bases in between. The CDR3 DNA sequence: TGTGCCAGCAGCTTAACGGGGGGCCCCACAGATACGCAGTATTTT. This sequence encodes CASSLTGGPTDTQYF.

This chain joins TRBV5-6 and TRBJ2-5, with TRBD2 matching 8 bases. The CDR3 totals 16 residues. The V and J ends lost 0 bases and 2 bases, in that order; junction bases with no gene match: 6. The germline V gene has CDR1 SGHDT and CDR2 YYEEEE. CDR3 sequence (DNA): TGTGCCAGCAGCTTGGTAACGTCTAGCGGGCAAGAGACCCAGTACTTC. Translated, it gives CASSLVTSSGQETQYF.

This clone has more than one count but fewer than ten. This sequence joins TRBV30 and TRBJ1-6; the D is unclear. The CDR3 extends over 13 amino acids. Per germline, CDR1 GTSNPN and CDR2 SVGIG (reference sequence). The ends were cut back, 0 bases at V and 9 bases at J, with 9 bases in the middle. The CDR3 region has the DNA TGTGCCTGGAGTGTATTTCGGGGTTCACCCCTCCACTTT. Its translation is CAWSVFRGSPLHF.

The V call is TRBV7-3, the J call TRBJ2-7; either TRBD1 or TRBD2 may supply D (5 bases each). This CDR3 spans 15 amino acids. Germline values: CDR1 SGHTA, CDR2 FQGTGA. V was clipped by 0 bases and J by 5 bases, with 14 bases between them. The CDR3 is CASSLTAGSIDEQYF. CDR3 coding DNA: TGTGCCAGCAGCTTAACGGCAGGGAGCATCGACGAGCAGTACTTC.

This chain links TRBV29-1 with TRBJ1-2; no reliable D call. CDR3 size: 13 residues. Germline-derived CDR1 and CDR2 are SQVTM and ANQGSEA. Trimming left V 0 bases short and J 2 bases short, with 7 bases between. The CDR3 here is CSVEDGENYGYTF. The CDR3 DNA follows: TGCAGCGTTGAAGATGGGGAGAACTATGGCTACACCTTC.

The chain links TRBV1 to TRBJ2-7; TRBD2 reflects the table's D call only, with no check against the DNA. TRBV1 is deemed a pseudogene. The CDR3 totals 17 residues. The CDR3 sequence: CTSSHWLGTSVSYEQYF. The CDR3 coding sequence is TGCACCAGCAGCCATTGGTTAGGGACTAGCGTTTCCTACGAGCAGTACTTC.

This clone was picked up one time. This chain joins TRBV28 and TRBJ2-7, with D possibly matching TRBD1 (5 bases). The CDR3 is 13 amino acids. V lost 6 bases to trimming and J lost 1 base, with 10 bases between them. Germline CDR1 and CDR2: MDHEN and SYDVKM. CDR3: CASSLGHSYEQYF. CDR3 DNA sequence: TGTGCCAGCAGCCTTGGACATTCCTACGAGCAGTACTTC.

This chain uses TRBV18 with TRBJ1-5; D uncertain. The CDR3 loop spans 13 amino acids. V was shortened by 3 bases and J by 0 bases, with 3 bases between the two germline ends. Looked up from germline, CDR1 is KGHSH and CDR2 is LQKENI. The CDR3 reads CASSPSSNQPQHF. The CDR3 coding sequence is TGTGCCAGCTCACCCAGTAGCAATCAGCCCCAGCATTTT.

J is TRBJ1-1 and V is TRBV12-3 or TRBV12-4; no reliable D call. This CDR3 is built from 12 residues. V lost 6 bases and J lost 0, with 5 bases in between. CDR3: CASRRMNTEAFF. The CDR3 DNA follows: TGTGCCAGCAGAAGGATGAACACTGAAGCTTTCTTT.

V is TRBV29-1 and J is TRBJ1-1; D is unclear. This CDR3 contains 13 residues. The germline gives CDR1 SQVTM, CDR2 ANQGSEA. Deletions cut 0 bases from V and 5 bases from J, with 10 bases between. In DNA, the CDR3 is TGCAGCGTTGAAGATCGGGGAACAACTGAAGCTTTCTTT. Translation gives CSVEDRGTTEAFF.